The present entry profiles one T cell receptor (beta chain) with its context. The data derive from a study of shared clonotypes between healthy human individuals. V lost 0 bases, J lost 5 bases, and 16 bases lay in between. Germline lookup yields CDR1 SGHVS and CDR2 FNYEAQ. This CDR3 comprises 16 residues. Measured with immunoSEQ multiplex PCR; TCRdb has only the in-frame clones, and not every one. The repertoire consists of roughly 1 million clones, with approximately 68% occurring once and the leading ten covering around 1.5%. This receptor was taken from a man between 18 and 29 years old in good health. Sequenced: memory CD4+ T cells sorted from blood. Subset here: CD45RA-negative fraction. This chain links TRBV7-6 with TRBJ2-5; possible D gene TRBD1, 5 bases. In nucleotides, the CDR3 is TGTGCCAGCAGCTTAGCGGTGGGGCGACTGGGTGAGACCCAGTACTTC. Its protein is CASSLAVGRLGETQYF.